Listed below are T cell receptor beta chains from one sample, sequenced in a study of T cell responses to AZD1222 COVID-19 vaccine. Profiled with immunoSEQ multiplex PCR; TCRdb holds only in-frame clones, not every one. The table has about 60,000 clones, approximately 85% seen once. The material sequenced was peripheral blood, taken on day 0 of MenACWY control vaccination. Source of these receptors: an adult in good health. The CDR3 runs from the conserved cysteine through the conserved F or W. A D gene is named only where the DNA matches it firmly. The size field is filled for only some rows; it gives once, few, many or a size class.

D gene,J gene,V gene,clone size,CDR3 protein,CDR3 DNA
TRBD2,TRBJ2-5,TRBV11-2,-,CASSLGTSGILETQYF,TGTGCCAGCAGCTTAGGAACTAGCGGGATTCTAGAGACCCAGTACTTC
TRBD1,TRBJ2-7,TRBV11-2,-,CASSFGQGTYEQYF,TGTGCCAGCAGCTTCGGACAGGGAACCTACGAGCAGTACTTC
-,TRBJ1-5,TRBV10-2,-,CASSESRWSNQPQHF,TGCGCCAGCAGTGAGTCCCGATGGAGCAATCAGCCCCAGCATTTT
-,TRBJ2-5,TRBV11-2,few,CASSLVETQYF,TGTGCCAGCAGCTTAGTGGAGACCCAGTACTTC
-,TRBJ2-7,TRBV28,-,CASSFGLGRSYEQYF,TGTGCCAGCAGTTTTGGGCTAGGGAGGTCCTACGAGCAGTACTTC
-,TRBJ2-1,TRBV7-9,-,CASSFREEFF,TGTGCCAGCAGCTTCAGAGAGGAGTTCTTC
-,TRBJ2-5,TRBV7-2,-,CASSGQSGIKETQYF,TGTGCCAGCAGTGGACAGAGCGGGATAAAAGAGACCCAGTACTTC
TRBD2,TRBJ2-7,TRBV29-1,-,CSVRYGRPGLAEPYEQYF,TGCAGCGTTCGGTATGGGAGACCGGGACTAGCGGAGCCGTACGAGCAGTACTTC
-,TRBJ2-5,TRBV30,-,CAWSVRSGQIQETQYF,TGTGCCTGGAGTGTACGTTCCGGACAGATCCAAGAGACCCAGTACTTC
-,TRBJ2-7,TRBV7-9,-,CASSYPNAGEQYF,TGTGCCAGCAGCTACCCGAACGCAGGGGAGCAGTACTTC
-,TRBJ2-3,TRBV30,-,CAWSVGGSTDTQYF,TGTGCCTGGAGTGTGGGGGGTAGCACAGATACGCAGTATTTT
-,TRBJ1-6,TRBV21-1,-,CASAPWSVYNSPLHF,TGTGCCAGCGCGCCCTGGTCAGTTTATAATTCACCCCTCCACTTT
-,TRBJ1-1,TRBV7-2,-,CASSLGQLNTEAFF,TGTGCCAGCAGCTTAGGACAGCTGAACACTGAAGCTTTCTTT
-,TRBJ2-1,TRBV18,-,CASSRWDESSYNEQFF,TGTGCCAGCTCACGGTGGGATGAGAGCTCCTACAATGAGCAGTTCTTC
-,TRBJ2-1,TRBV7-2,few,CASSLASGYNEQFF,TGTGCCAGCAGCTTAGCCTCGGGGTACAATGAGCAGTTCTTC
-,TRBJ2-3,TRBV5-1,-,CASSLGPEDTQYF,TGCGCCAGCAGCTTGGGACCTGAAGATACGCAGTATTTT
TRBD1,TRBJ2-5,TRBV5-8,-,CASSSRQGARETQYF,TGTGCCAGCAGCTCCAGACAGGGGGCTCGAGAGACCCAGTACTTC
-,TRBJ2-6,TRBV16,-,CASSLQGTGANVLTF,TGTGCCAGCAGCCTACAGGGTACTGGGGCCAACGTCCTGACTTTC
-,TRBJ1-4,TRBV7-2,-,CASSAQTASNEKLFF,TGTGCCAGCAGCGCTCAGACAGCTAGTAATGAAAAACTGTTTTTT
-,TRBJ2-1,TRBV15,once,CATSRGGSKNNEQFF,TGTGCCACCAGCAGAGGGGGTAGTAAAAACAATGAGCAGTTCTTC
-,TRBJ1-1,TRBV5-1,-,CASSLISRGNTEAFF,TGCGCCAGCAGCTTGATTAGCAGGGGGAACACTGAAGCTTTCTTT
-,TRBJ2-5,TRBV29-1,-,CSVEWSVLETQYF,TGCAGCGTTGAGTGGTCAGTCCTAGAGACCCAGTACTTC
-,TRBJ1-5,TRBV6-1,-,CASSESSKGAYQPQHF,TGTGCCAGCAGTGAAAGTAGCAAAGGGGCTTATCAGCCCCAGCATTTT
TRBD2,TRBJ2-7,TRBV4-2,once,CASSQERARGLAVSYEQYF,TGTGCCAGCAGCCAAGAAAGGGCCCGAGGACTAGCGGTCTCCTACGAGCAGTACTTC
-,TRBJ1-1,TRBV27,once,CAGSSYRGIGSSTEAFF,TGTGCCGGCAGTTCGTATAGGGGTATTGGGTCCAGCACTGAAGCTTTCTTT
-,TRBJ2-7,TRBV7-8,-,CASSLTLGAIDYEQYF,TGTGCCAGCAGCTTAACCCTCGGGGCGATAGACTACGAGCAGTACTTC
-,TRBJ1-1,TRBV9,few,CASSVGEGRGSDTEAFF,TGTGCCAGCAGCGTAGGAGAGGGCCGGGGGTCGGACACTGAAGCTTTCTTT
TRBD1,TRBJ2-1,TRBV7-2,-,CASSVGQGTEQFF,TGTGCCAGCAGCGTCGGACAGGGGACGGAGCAGTTCTTC
-,TRBJ2-4,TRBV19,few,CASSIGRSVENIQYF,TGTGCCAGTAGTATCGGAAGGTCTGTGGAAAACATTCAGTACTTC
-,TRBJ2-1,TRBV6-2/TRBV6-3,-,CASSYPPGEQFF,TGTGCCAGCAGTTACCCCCCAGGGGAGCAGTTCTTC
TRBD2,TRBJ2-1,TRBV7-8,-,CASNLAGVSYNEQFF,TGTGCCAGCAACTTAGCGGGAGTGTCCTACAATGAGCAGTTCTTC
-,TRBJ2-1,TRBV5-6,many,CASSYSSSPYNEQFF,TGTGCCAGCAGCTATTCTAGCAGCCCCTACAATGAGCAGTTCTTC
TRBD2,TRBJ2-3,TRBV7-2,-,CASSDRTSSTDTQYF,TGTGCCAGCAGCGATCGGACTAGCAGTACAGATACGCAGTATTTT
-,TRBJ2-3,TRBV27,-,CASSSPGLRTDTQYF,TGTGCCAGCAGTTCCCCTGGGTTGCGGACAGATACGCAGTATTTT
-,TRBJ1-2,TRBV30,-,CAWSVVAGKGYTF,TGTGCCTGGAGTGTAGTCGCAGGGAAAGGCTACACCTTC
TRBD1,TRBJ1-5,TRBV19,-,CASSIGQGNNQPQHF,TGTGCCAGTAGTATTGGACAGGGGAACAATCAGCCCCAGCATTTT
-,TRBJ1-5,TRBV6-1,-,CASSEGGGRAQPQHF,TGTGCCAGCAGTGAAGGTGGAGGCAGGGCTCAGCCCCAGCATTTT
-,TRBJ1-5,TRBV4-1,-,CASSQDRRGQSNQPQHF,TGCGCCAGCAGCCAAGATCGACGTGGACAGAGCAATCAGCCCCAGCATTTT
TRBD2,TRBJ2-1,TRBV6-5,-,CASSYSSGGHGEQFF,TGTGCCAGCAGTTACTCGAGCGGGGGCCACGGTGAGCAGTTCTTC
TRBD1,TRBJ1-2,TRBV7-2,-,CASSFSRTGEQKTF,TGTGCCAGCAGCTTCAGTAGGACAGGGGAGCAGAAAACCTTC